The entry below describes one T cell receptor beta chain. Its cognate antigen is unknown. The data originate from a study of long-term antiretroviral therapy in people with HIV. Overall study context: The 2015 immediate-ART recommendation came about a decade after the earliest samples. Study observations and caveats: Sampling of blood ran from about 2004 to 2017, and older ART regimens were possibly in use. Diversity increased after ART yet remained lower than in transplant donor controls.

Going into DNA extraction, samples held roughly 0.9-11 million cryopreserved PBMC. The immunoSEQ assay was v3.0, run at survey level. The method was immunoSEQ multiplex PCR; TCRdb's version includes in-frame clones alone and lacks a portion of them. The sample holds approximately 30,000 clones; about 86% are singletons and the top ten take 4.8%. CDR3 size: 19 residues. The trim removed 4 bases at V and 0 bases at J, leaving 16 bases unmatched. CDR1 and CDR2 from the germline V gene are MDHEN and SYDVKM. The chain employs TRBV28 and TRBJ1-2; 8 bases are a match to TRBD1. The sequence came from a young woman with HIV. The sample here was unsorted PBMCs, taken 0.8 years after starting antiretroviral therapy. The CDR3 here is CASSSTMTGTGPANYGYTF. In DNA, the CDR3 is TGTGCCAGCAGTTCTACCATGACCGGGACAGGCCCCGCTAACTATGGCTACACCTTC.